This TCR beta chain was retrieved from a study of T cell responses to AZD1222 COVID-19 vaccine. The table came from immunoSEQ multiplex PCR; TCRdb's copy has only in-frame clones and leaves some out. Of around 150,000 clones in the sample, about 90% were seen once. Overall study results and limits: Vaccine-associated CD4 TCRs spanned spike, dominant at 160-218 and 743-854. Repertoire samples came only from after the peak T cell response. Unmutated regions of variants are reportedly targeted by nearly half of spike-specific TCRs.

As concerns this clone: Its specificity is unknown.

The CDR3 totals 16 residues. The V gene's germline CDR1 is SGHTA and CDR2 FQGNSA. V lost 3 bases, J lost 6 bases, and 13 bases stayed unmatched. This sequence joins TRBV7-2 and TRBJ2-7; 8 positions agree with TRBD2. This specimen consisted of peripheral blood, obtained 28 days after the second AZD1222 dose. The sequence was collected from an adult who received the AZD1222 COVID-19 vaccine. The CDR3 bases are TGTGCCAGCAGCTTCCTATCCGGGACTAGTGGTGTCGAGCAGTACTTC. It translates to CASSFLSGTSGVEQYF.